The rows below give T cell receptor beta chains drawn from one sample of a study of patients and donors after allogeneic stem cell transplantation. TCRdb reprocessed the RT-PCR reads with MiXCR, giving one entry per CDR3 protein. This sample has roughly 230,000 distinct CDR3 sequences, with roughly 15% found just once. Sample: blood, either unsorted or a sorted T cell fraction (not recorded which). These receptors were collected from a human donor who was either an allogeneic HSCT recipient or a stem cell or donor lymphocyte infusion donor (not recorded which). It is not recorded whose cells these are; they may come from a transplant donor. CDR3s include the opening cysteine and the closing phenylalanine or tryptophan. D genes are given only for firm matches. Not all rows give a size; the values are once, few, many and, for expanded clones, a class.

>TRBD1|few|TRBJ1-1|TRBV20-1|14
TGCAGTGCTAGAGATGGGACAGCTAACACTGAAGCTTTCTTT
CSARDGTANTEAFF
>.|.|TRBJ2-5|TRBV21-1|14
TGTGCCAGCAGCAAAGTGGACAGCCAAGAGACCCAGTACTTC
CASSKVDSQETQYF
>TRBD2|.|TRBJ2-1|TRBV12-3/TRBV12-4|15
TGTGCCAGCAGCTACGGTGGCGGGGGGGCTCGGGAGCAGTTCTTC
CASSYGGGGAREQFF
>.|few|TRBJ1-5|TRBV18|15
TGTGCCAGCTCACCGAGGGGCTTCGGGACCCAGCCCCAGCATTTT
CASSPRGFGTQPQHF
>.|few|TRBJ2-7|TRBV5-6|14
TGTGCCAGCAGCTTCCCAGGGCAAACCTACGAGCAGTACTTC
CASSFPGQTYEQYF
>TRBD1|.|TRBJ1-1|TRBV15|16
TGTGCCACCAGCAGATCCCGGGGACAGGGTGCCACTGAAGCTTTCTTT
CATSRSRGQGATEAFF
>.|few|TRBJ2-2|TRBV5-1|15
TGCGCCAGCAGCTTGGTTGGGGCTCGGACCGGGGAGCTGTTTTTT
CASSLVGARTGELFF
>.|.|TRBJ1-1|TRBV12-3/TRBV12-4|13
TGTGCCAGCACCATCGCGGTCCGGGGTGAAGCTTTCTTT
CASTIAVRGEAFF
>.|few|TRBJ2-5|TRBV7-9|11
TGTGCCAGCAGCTTAGTTGGGACCCAGTACTTC
CASSLVGTQYF
>.|.|TRBJ2-7|TRBV20-1|11
TGCAGTGCTAGAGATCCCCCGGGGCAGTACTTC
CSARDPPGQYF
>TRBD1|.|TRBJ1-2|TRBV10-3|16
TGTGCCATCAGTGATATTTTGGCCGGGACAGGGGACGGCTACACCTTC
CAISDILAGTGDGYTF
>TRBD1|many|TRBJ2-1|TRBV4-2|16
TGTGCCAGCAGCCACGGTATACAGGGGGCAGGGAATGAGCAGTTCTTC
CASSHGIQGAGNEQFF
>.|.|TRBJ1-2|TRBV5-1|14
TGCGCCAGCAGCACCTGGGACGCGGAGACTGGCTACACCTTC
CASSTWDAETGYTF
>TRBD2|.|TRBJ2-3|TRBV6-1|16
TGTGCCAGCAGTGAACAAGCGGGAAGGAGCACAGATACGCAGTATTTT
CASSEQAGRSTDTQYF
>.|.|TRBJ1-3|TRBV20-1|16
TGCAGTGCTAGAGACCCGGACAGTGTCTCTGGAAACACCATATATTTT
CSARDPDSVSGNTIYF
>.|.|TRBJ2-5|TRBV2|15
TGTGCCAGCAGTGATAGGACCCAGGGGATAGAGACCCAGTACTTC
CASSDRTQGIETQYF
>.|many|TRBJ2-7|TRBV5-4|16
TGTGCCAGCACCATTAGGGACCGACGAGGGGGGGACGAGCAGTACTTC
CASTIRDRRGGDEQYF
>TRBD1|.|TRBJ2-3|TRBV6-1|15
TGTGCCACCGTAGCCACCCGGGACAGGGGTTTTGCGCAGTATTTT
CATVATRDRGFAQYF
>TRBD2|many|TRBJ2-5|TRBV18|14
TGTGCCAGCTCACCGAGTAGCGGGGAAGAGACCCAGTACTTC
CASSPSSGEETQYF
>.|many|TRBJ1-3|TRBV7-6|15
TGTGCCAGCAGCGACCGGGACGGCTCTGGAAACACCATATATTTT
CASSDRDGSGNTIYF
>TRBD2|.|TRBJ2-7|TRBV3-1|13
TGTGCCAGCAGCCAAGATCCCCGGGAGGGCCGGTACTTC
CASSQDPREGRYF
>.|few|TRBJ1-1|TRBV27|14
TGTGCCAGCAGTTTCAATGGGTTAGGGACTGAAGCTTTCTTT
CASSFNGLGTEAFF
>.|few|TRBJ2-1|TRBV4-2|18
TGTGCCAGCAGCCAAGATCCGGGGGACTCTAGTCCTAGGAATGAGCAGTTCTTC
CASSQDPGDSSPRNEQFF
>.|.|TRBJ1-1|TRBV28|13
TGTGCCAGCAGTTTTGGAGGACCCACTGAAGCTTTCTTT
CASSFGGPTEAFF
>TRBD2|few|TRBJ2-3|TRBV11-1|18
TGTGCCAGCAGCTTAGGGGGAGGACTAGCGGCGAGCACAGATACGCAGTATTTT
CASSLGGGLAASTDTQYF
>.|many|TRBJ1-3|TRBV7-9|15
TGTGCCAGCAGCTCCACCGATCCTGGGAGGGACACCATATATTTT
CASSSTDPGRDTIYF
>.|few|TRBJ1-2|TRBV3-1|14
TGTGCCAGCAGCCAAGAGGACGGATTCTATGGCTACACCTTC
CASSQEDGFYGYTF
>TRBD2|many|TRBJ2-1|TRBV12-3/TRBV12-4|15
TGTGCCAGCAGTCCTAGCGGGAATAGGTACAATGAGCAGTTCTTC
CASSPSGNRYNEQFF
>.|.|TRBJ2-6|TRBV19|15
TGTGCCAGTAGTATGGTGAGGGATGGGGCCAACGTCCTGACTTTC
CASSMVRDGANVLTF
>.|.|TRBJ2-3|TRBV4-3|15
TGCGCCAGCAGCCGAACACTAGTAATGAGAGATACGCAGTATTTT
CASSRTLVMRDTQYF
>.|.|TRBJ1-3|TRBV12-3/TRBV12-4|14
TGTGCCAGCAGTAGGGGTTTCTCTGGAAACACCATATATTTT
CASSRGFSGNTIYF
>.|.|TRBJ2-3|TRBV5-1|14
TGCGCCAGCAGCCGCCAAATTGGCACAGATACGCAGTATTTT
CASSRQIGTDTQYF
>.|.|TRBJ1-2|TRBV6-1|12
TGTGCCAGCAGTGTATTGGGGCTCGGCTACACCTTC
CASSVLGLGYTF
>TRBD2|many|TRBJ2-1|TRBV11-3|14
TGTGCCAGCAGCTTGCGCGGGAGGGCCAATGAGCAGTTCTTC
CASSLRGRANEQFF
>.|.|TRBJ1-4|TRBV6-1|15
TGTGCCAGCACTCCCTGGCTGGGGGGTGGTGAAAAACTGTTTTTT
CASTPWLGGGEKLFF
>.|.|TRBJ2-7|TRBV5-1|12
TGCGCCAGCAGCTTGGTTGGGTTAGAGCAGTACTTC
CASSLVGLEQYF
>TRBD2|many|TRBJ2-2|TRBV20-1|14
TGCAGTGCTCAGAGCGGGGTGTACACCGGGGAGCTGTTTTTT
CSAQSGVYTGELFF
>.|many|TRBJ2-3|TRBV7-8|15
TGTGCCAGCAGCTTAGAGACGGCCAGCACAGATACGCAGTATTTT
CASSLETASTDTQYF
>TRBD2|.|TRBJ2-7|TRBV20-1|15
TGCAGTGCTAGTCTTGGCCTAGCGGGAGGGAACGAGCAGTACTTC
CSASLGLAGGNEQYF